The 22 T cell receptor beta chains given below trace back to one sample, sequenced in a study of shared clonotypes between healthy human individuals. Repertoires were generated with immunoSEQ multiplex PCR, while TCRdb's copy carries only in-frame clones and drops some. The sample carries around 2.1 million clones, roughly 91% recorded once. In the naive CD8 group, cells lacked CD45RO and were positively selected for CCR7, so terminally differentiated effector memory CD45RA+ cells were left out. Sequenced material: naive CD8+ T cells from PBMCs. All receptors come from a man in his late teens or twenties in good health. Some clones in this sample may be carry-over from other donors' samples.

The chain joins TRBV7-9 to TRBJ1-5, with D possibly being TRBD1 (6 bases). This CDR3 contains 15 residues. The germline V gene has CDR1 SEHNR and CDR2 FQNEAQ (reference sequence). Trimming shortened V by 3 bases and J by 3 bases, and 12 bases separated the two germline ends. The CDR3 spells CASSLAGALNQPQHF. CDR3 DNA sequence: TGTGCCAGCAGCTTGGCAGGGGCACTCAATCAGCCCCAGCATTTT.

This rearrangement joins TRBV4-3 to TRBJ2-1, with a possible D match to TRBD2 (5 bases). Germline V lookup: CDR1 LGHNA, CDR2 YSLEER. Trimming pared 0 bases from V and 7 bases from J, leaving 16 bases between. The CDR3 consists of 16 residues. The CDR3 loop is CASSQDRSSRSNEQFF. CDR3 in DNA: TGCGCCAGCAGCCAAGATCGGTCTAGCCGTAGTAATGAGCAGTTCTTC.

The V gene is TRBV5-1, the J gene TRBJ2-2; perhaps TRBD1 as D (5 bases). CDR3 length equals 16 residues. CDR1 SGHRS and CDR2 YFSETQ come from the germline V gene. V lost 0 bases and J 2 bases, leaving 11 bases between the germline ends. The CDR3 DNA follows: TGCGCCAGCAGCTTGGAACAGGTTCAAAACACCGGGGAGCTGTTTTTT. It yields the protein CASSLEQVQNTGELFF. The full variable domain, in which reference TRBV5-1 and TRBJ2-2 provide the parts outside the CDR3, is KAGVTQTPRYLIKTRGQQVTLSCSPISGHRSVSWYQQTPGQGLQFLFEYFSETQRNKGNFPGRFSGRQFSNSRSEMNVSTLELGDSALYLCASSLEQVQNTGELFFGEGSRLTVL.

This clone appeared a single time. The chain has TRBV4-1 and TRBJ2-6; D call uncertain. The V gene lost 7 bases and the J gene lost 4 bases, with 23 bases spanning the gap. The V gene's germline CDR1 is MGHRA and CDR2 YSYEKL. The CDR3 spans 18 residues. The CDR3 DNA reads as TGCGCCAGCACCCCCAGACCCACATACCTACCAGGGGCCAACGTCCTGACTTTC. Its translation: CASTPRPTYLPGANVLTF.

This clone has a single count. The chain recombines TRBV30 with TRBJ2-7; TRBD1 aligns across 10 bases. Germline-derived CDR1 and CDR2 are GTSNPN and SVGIG (reference sequence). Trimming took 4 bases from V and 7 from J; bases not matched to a gene: 4. The CDR3 contains 12 residues. CDR3 protein: CAWKGQGPEQYF. The CDR3 DNA reads as TGTGCCTGGAAGGGACAGGGGCCGGAGCAGTACTTC.

This clone was seen more than once but under ten times. Other DNA variants within this sample encode the same CDR3. The rearrangement uses TRBV27 and TRBJ1-2; the D is unclear. The germline V and J ends were trimmed by 2 bases and 2 bases, with 6 bases remaining between them. The length of the CDR3 is 13 residues. Germline CDR1 and CDR2: MNHEY and SMNVEV (reference sequence). The CDR3 is CASSLGQNYGYTF. CDR3 coding DNA: TGTGCCAGCAGTTTAGGGCAGAACTATGGCTACACCTTC.

The table lists this clone with a few counts. The J gene is TRBJ1-2, the V gene TRBV9; D gene unclear. Per the germline V gene, CDR1 is SGDLS and CDR2 is YYNGEE. Trimming took off 0 bases at V and 8 bases at J, with 8 bases between the two ends. The CDR3 covers 12 residues. The CDR3 DNA reads TGTGCCAGCAGCGTAGGGGCCTTAGGCTACACCTTC. It translates to CASSVGALGYTF.

The chain joins TRBV5-6 to TRBJ2-3; D is possibly TRBD2 (5 bases). Germline values: CDR1 SGHDT, CDR2 YYEEEE. The CDR3 extends over 16 amino acids. Trimming pared 3 bases from V and 4 bases from J, leaving 18 bases between. The CDR3 coding sequence is TGTGCCAGCAGCTGGGAGTGGGAGCGACGGGCAGATACGCAGTATTTT. This codes for CASSWEWERRADTQYF.

This rearrangement joins TRBV19 to TRBJ1-1; 10 bases fit TRBD1. CDR1 and CDR2 from the germline V gene are LNHDA and SQIVND (reference sequence). CDR3 size: 17 residues. V was clipped by 4 bases and J by 0 bases; unmatched bases: 8. CDR3 coding DNA: TGTGCCAGTAGTACCCGAACGGGACAGGGGTTGAACACTGAAGCTTTCTTT. Translated, it gives CASSTRTGQGLNTEAFF.

The V gene is TRBV9, the J gene TRBJ2-3, with a weak D call TRBD2 (5 bases). The CDR3 consists of 15 residues. Germline loops: CDR1 SGDLS, CDR2 YYNGEE. Trimming left V 5 bases short and J 2 bases short, with 15 bases between. The CDR3 nucleotides are TGTGCCAGCAGGGAAAACGGACTGGCCACAGATACGCAGTATTTT. Its translation is CASRENGLATDTQYF.

This chain joins TRBV5-4 and TRBJ1-2; a possible D gene is TRBD1 (5 bases). Between the trimmed V and J ends, which lost 0 bases and 6 bases, there was a span of 9 bases. This CDR3 is built from 13 residues. CDR1 and CDR2 from the germline V gene are SGHNT and YYREEE (reference sequence). CDR3 region: CASSLVQGHGYTF. The CDR3 coding sequence is TGTGCCAGCAGCTTGGTGCAGGGCCATGGCTACACCTTC.

This clone has a single count. The chain combines TRBV6-1 with TRBJ1-2, with 11 bases aligning to TRBD1. J lost 1 base, V lost 4 bases, and 11 bases had no gene match. This CDR3 region has 18 residues. Germline V gene lookup returns CDR1 MNHNS and CDR2 SASEGT. CDR3 DNA sequence: TGTGCCAGCAGTGCTCCCGGGACAGGGGGTACTTTTAACTATGGCTACACCTTC. Its protein product is CASSAPGTGGTFNYGYTF.

This sequence joins TRBV4-1 and TRBJ1-1; 7 bases match TRBD1. The CDR3 runs 15 residues. Germline V gives CDR1 MGHRA, CDR2 YSYEKL. Unmatched junction bases numbered 4, after V lost 0 bases and J lost 3 bases. The DNA of the CDR3 is TGCGCCAGCAGCCAAGAGCAGGGGGGCTACACTGAAGCTTTCTTT. Translated: CASSQEQGGYTEAFF.

This clone was observed a few times. This chain uses TRBV30 with TRBJ1-2; 8 nucleotides line up with TRBD1. Germline values: CDR1 GTSNPN, CDR2 SVGIG (reference sequence). The CDR3 covers 13 residues. The junction had 3 bases not matched to a gene; V was cut back by 0 bases and J by 6 bases. As DNA, the CDR3 is TGTGCCTGGAGTGTCAGGACAGGGAATGGCTACACCTTC. Translated: CAWSVRTGNGYTF.

CDR3 residues: CASSQVPGGGRQEKLFF. The CDR3 DNA reads as TGCGCCAGCAGCCAAGTTCCCGGGGGGGGAAGACAGGAAAAACTGTTTTTT. The chain joins TRBV4-3 to TRBJ1-4; possible D gene TRBD1, 5 bases. Between the trimmed V and J ends, which lost 1 base and 8 bases, there was a span of 20 bases. The germline V gene encodes CDR1 LGHNA and CDR2 YSLEER. The CDR3 sequence is 17 residues long.

Points on this clone: Other DNA sequences of this sample code for an identical CDR3. The chain links TRBV29-1 to TRBJ2-1; tentatively, D is TRBD1 or TRBD2 (5 bases each). Germline V gene lookup returns CDR1 SQVTM and CDR2 ANQGSEA. V lost 4 bases and J 2 bases, leaving 12 bases between the germline ends. This CDR3 spans 14 amino acids. CDR3: CSVGGAGTYNEQFF. In nucleotides, the CDR3 is TGCAGCGTTGGAGGGGCGGGTACCTACAATGAGCAGTTCTTC.

The V gene is TRBV21-1, the J gene TRBJ2-7; no check of the table's D call, TRBD2, against the DNA was made. TRBV21-1 counts as a pseudogene. The CDR3 totals 15 residues. The CDR3 here is CASSKGGRVPLEQYF. The CDR3 nucleotides are TGTGCCAGCAGCAAAGGAGGGAGGGTCCCACTCGAGCAGTACTTC.

The V gene is TRBV14, the J gene TRBJ2-7, with D possibly TRBD2 on 5 matching bases. CDR3 size: 15 residues. V lost 1 base, J lost 3 bases, and 13 bases lay in between. Per germline, CDR1 SGHDN and CDR2 FVKESK. The CDR3 region has the DNA TGTGCCAGCAGCCAAGCGGACGGGAACCTCTACGAGCAGTACTTC. It codes for CASSQADGNLYEQYF.

V gene TRBV29-1 combines with J gene TRBJ2-1, with D perhaps matching TRBD2 (6 bases). Per germline, CDR1 SQVTM and CDR2 ANQGSEA. The CDR3 has 13 residues. The V end was cut by 1 base, the J end by 6 bases, with 10 bases between. The CDR3 bases are TGCAGCGTTGAAGGTAGGGACTTCAATGAGCAGTTCTTC. Its translation is CSVEGRDFNEQFF.

The chain combines TRBV19 with TRBJ1-5; 9 bases are a match to TRBD1. Germline V gene data show CDR1 as LNHDA and CDR2 as SQIVND (reference sequence). CDR3 length equals 14 residues. V was clipped by 8 bases and J by 11 bases; unmatched bases: 13. In DNA form, the CDR3 reads TGTGCCAGTCAGAACAGGGGGCAGTTCGTGGCCCAGCATTTT. Translated: CASQNRGQFVAQHF.

V is TRBV28 and J is TRBJ2-7; 10 nucleotides align to TRBD1. V shed 5 bases and J 4 bases; nucleotides not matched to a gene: 8. Germline values: CDR1 MDHEN, CDR2 SYDVKM. CDR3 length equals 15 residues. The CDR3 DNA reads TGTGCCAGCAGTCGCCCCGGGACAGGGGTGTACGAGCAGTACTTC. Its translation is CASSRPGTGVYEQYF.

V gene TRBV27 combines with J gene TRBJ2-7; 8 positions match TRBD1. The CDR3 has 14 amino acids. V gave up 3 bases and J gave up 6 bases; unmatched junction bases: 7. Looked up from germline, CDR1 is MNHEY and CDR2 is SMNVEV (reference sequence). In DNA form, the CDR3 reads TGTGCCAGCAGTTTTGTGACAGGGGTCTCCGAGCAGTACTTC. This encodes CASSFVTGVSEQYF.